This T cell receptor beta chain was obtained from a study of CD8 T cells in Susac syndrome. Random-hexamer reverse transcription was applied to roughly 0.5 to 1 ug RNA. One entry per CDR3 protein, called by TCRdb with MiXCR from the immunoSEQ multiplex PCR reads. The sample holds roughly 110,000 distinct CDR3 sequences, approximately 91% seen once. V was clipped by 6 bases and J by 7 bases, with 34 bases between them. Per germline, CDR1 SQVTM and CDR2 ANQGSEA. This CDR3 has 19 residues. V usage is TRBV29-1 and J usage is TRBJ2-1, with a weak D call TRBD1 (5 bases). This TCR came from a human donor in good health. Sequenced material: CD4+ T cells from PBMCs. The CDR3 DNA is TGCAGCGTCCGGACCTGGGGCCAAGACCACAATTCTGCAGTAAATGAGCAGTTCTTC. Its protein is CSVRTWGQDHNSAVNEQFF.